What follows are 20 T cell receptor beta chains derived from one specimen sequenced in a study of blood T cell repertoires in COVID-19. Measured with immunoSEQ multiplex PCR; TCRdb has only the in-frame clones, and not every one. The table lists hundreds of thousands of clones, approximately 88% of them singletons. Specimen: PBMCs or T cells enriched from blood (not recorded which). The receptors derive from a woman aged 25-40 years who had recovered from COVID-19.

The chain employs TRBV5-1 and TRBJ1-1; D remains ambiguous. The CDR3 is 14 residues long. Germline V gene sequence: CDR1 SGHRS, CDR2 YFSETQ. Trimming shortened V by 5 bases and J by 0 bases, and 11 bases separated the two germline ends. The CDR3 sequence is CASRKETMNTEAFF. The CDR3 DNA is TGCGCCAGCAGGAAGGAGACGATGAACACTGAAGCTTTCTTT.

In DNA, the CDR3 is TGTGCCTGGAGCAATGACCGGTGGGGACAGTACTCTGGAAACACCATATATTTT. Its translation: CAWSNDRWGQYSGNTIYF. The J gene is TRBJ1-3, the V gene TRBV30, with TRBD1 matching over 7 bases. Losses at the gene ends were 3 bases for V and 0 bases for J; bases not matched to a gene: 14. This CDR3 region has 18 residues. Germline CDR1 reads GTSNPN; CDR2 reads SVGIG (reference sequence).

V gene TRBV6-7 combines with J gene TRBJ1-2; TRBD1 matches 7 bases. TRBV6-7 is classed as an ORF, of uncertain function. The CDR3 loop spans 15 amino acids. Trimming cost V 0 bases and J 6 bases; bases outside gene matches: 7. CDR3 sequence: CASSYSMEGADGYTF. The CDR3 DNA follows: TGTGCCAGCAGTTACTCGATGGAGGGGGCAGATGGCTACACCTTC.

The chain combines TRBV7-2 with TRBJ2-5, with TRBD1 as a possible D gene (6 bases). The germline V and J ends were trimmed by 6 bases and 14 bases, with 19 bases remaining between them. CDR1 SGHTA and CDR2 FQGNSA come from the germline V gene. The CDR3 covers 12 residues. CDR3 loop: CASSLSRTAYYF. Written as DNA, the CDR3 is TGTGCCAGCAGTCTCTCCCGGACAGCCTATTACTTC. Together with reference TRBV7-2 and TRBJ2-5, the CDR3 gives the full variable domain: GAGVSQSPSNKVTEKGKDVELRCDPISGHTALYWYRQSLGQGLEFLIYFQGNSAPDKSGLPSDRFSAERTGGSVSTLTIQRTQQEDSAVYLCASSLSRTAYYFGPGTRLLVL.

The chain is built from TRBV5-6 and TRBJ2-7; 10 bases line up with TRBD1. J lost 2 bases, V lost 4 bases, and 9 bases had no gene match. The CDR3 loop spans 16 amino acids. From germline, CDR1 is SGHDT and CDR2 YYEEEE. CDR3 DNA: TGTGCCAGCAGCCGACAGGGGGCTATCGGGGCCTACGAGCAGTACTTC. The encoded protein is CASSRQGAIGAYEQYF. Complete variable domain (other parts from reference TRBV5-6 and TRBJ2-7): DAGVTQSPTHLIKTRGQQVTLRCSPKSGHDTVSWYQQALGQGPQFIFQYYEEEERQRGNFPDRFSGHQFPNYSSELNVNALLLGDSALYLCASSRQGAIGAYEQYFGPGTRLTVT.

This chain connects TRBV28 to TRBJ2-3; perhaps TRBD2 as D (6 bases). Germline V gene sequence: CDR1 MDHEN, CDR2 SYDVKM. This CDR3 has 16 residues. V lost 4 bases and J 0 bases, leaving 14 bases between the germline ends. CDR3 sequence reads: CASSSSSGTSTDTQYF. CDR3 DNA: TGTGCCAGCAGTTCATCCTCCGGGACTAGCACAGATACGCAGTATTTT. Filled out from reference TRBV28 and TRBJ2-3, the complete variable domain reads DVKVTQSSRYLVKRTGEKVFLECVQDMDHENMFWYRQDPGLGLRLIYFSYDVKMKEKGDIPEGYSVSREKKERFSLILESASTNQTSMYLCASSSSSGTSTDTQYFGPGTRLTVL.

This clone was picked up one time. The genes are TRBV6-5 and TRBJ1-6; possible D gene TRBD1, 6 bases. This CDR3 has 14 residues. Germline assignment: CDR1 MNHEY and CDR2 SVGAGI. The V and J ends lost 7 bases and 9 bases respectively, with 16 bases between them. For the CDR3, the DNA is TGTGCCAGCATTGCGGACAGAAGGGGTTCACCCCTCCACTTT. Translating gives CASIADRRGSPLHF.

This clone was observed once. V gene TRBV24-1 combines with J gene TRBJ2-5; D perhaps matches TRBD2 (5 bases). Trimming took 5 bases from V and 3 from J, leaving 15 bases between them. Per germline, CDR1 KGHDR and CDR2 SFDVKD. This CDR3 has 15 residues. For the CDR3, the DNA is TGTGCCACCAGTGCCCCGGGGAGTGGGGAAGAGACCCAGTACTTC. This translates into CATSAPGSGEETQYF.

This clone was seen only once. The chain links TRBV27 to TRBJ1-2; D remains ambiguous. V was trimmed by 8 bases and J by 8 bases, leaving 18 bases between them. CDR3 length: 13 amino acids. Germline CDR1 is MNHEY and CDR2 is SMNVEV (reference sequence). CDR3 loop: CASFDISSSGYTF. In DNA, the CDR3 is TGTGCCAGCTTCGACATCAGCTCTTCGGGCTACACCTTC.

This chain links TRBV7-9 with TRBJ1-6, with D unclear. Per germline, CDR1 SEHNR and CDR2 FQNEAQ (reference sequence). V lost 3 bases and J lost 7, with 13 bases in between. The CDR3 is made up of 15 amino acids. This CDR3 is CASSFAFGPNSPLHF. As DNA, the CDR3 is TGTGCCAGCAGCTTCGCATTCGGTCCCAATTCACCCCTCCACTTT.

J is TRBJ2-6 and V is TRBV4-3; TRBD1 agrees at 10 bases. After removal of 3 bases from V and 2 bases from J, the junction contained 4 bases not matched to a gene. Germline CDR1 LGHNA, CDR2 YSLEER. CDR3 length equals 17 residues. This CDR3 reads CASSQRTGGTGANVLTF. The CDR3 nucleotides read TGCGCCAGCAGCCAGAGGACAGGGGGGACTGGGGCCAACGTCCTGACTTTC.

The rearrangement joins TRBV28 to TRBJ1-5; no firm D call. The ends were cut back, 5 bases at V and 6 bases at J, with 17 bases in the middle. The CDR3 totals 15 residues. Germline CDR1 is MDHEN and CDR2 is SYDVKM. The CDR3 nucleotides are TGTGCCAGCAGTCGGCCCGCCCTAGTAGGTCAGCCCCAGCATTTT. It translates to CASSRPALVGQPQHF.

This clone was seen only once. The rearrangement links TRBV27 to TRBJ2-2; TRBD1 matches 8 bases. V trimming: 5 bases; J trimming: 1 base; junction bases outside the gene matches: 9. CDR1 and CDR2 from the germline V gene are MNHEY and SMNVEV (reference sequence). There are 17 residues in the CDR3. CDR3 nucleotide sequence: TGTGCCAGCAGTAACACAGGGGGGTGGGGGAACACCGGGGAGCTGTTTTTT. As protein: CASSNTGGWGNTGELFF.

This chain links TRBV14 with TRBJ2-3, with D hard to call. The CDR3 is 17 amino acids. Trimming removed 0 bases from V and 0 bases from J, with 13 bases in between. Per the germline V gene, CDR1 is SGHDN and CDR2 is FVKESK. This chain's CDR3 is CASSQDLAETSTDTQYF. CDR3 bases: TGTGCCAGCAGCCAAGATTTAGCAGAAACTAGCACAGATACGCAGTATTTT.

This chain joins TRBV19 and TRBJ1-4; 8 bases are shared with TRBD1. The germline CDR1 and CDR2 sequences are LNHDA and SQIVND (reference sequence). The CDR3 has 11 amino acids. Trimming at V came to 6 bases and at J to 13 bases, leaving 4 bases not matched to a gene. In DNA, the CDR3 is TGTGCCAGTAGCCGGACAGGGAGACTGTTTTTT. It codes for CASSRTGRLFF. Filled out from reference TRBV19 and TRBJ1-4, the complete variable domain reads DGGITQSPKYLFRKEGQNVTLSCEQNLNHDAMYWYRQDPGQGLRLIYYSQIVNDFQKGDIAEGYSVSREKKESFPLTVTSAQKNPTAFYLCASSRTGRLFFGSGTQLSVL.

In this sample, this clone turned up once. This chain connects TRBV5-4 to TRBJ2-2, with a tentative D call TRBD2 (6 bases). Per the germline V gene, CDR1 is SGHNT and CDR2 is YYREEE (reference sequence). This CDR3 contains 15 residues. Trimming took off 10 bases at V and 3 bases at J, with 19 bases between the two ends. Here the CDR3 DNA reads TGTGCCTCCGCCGGGGGTTTAGCTTACACCGGGGAGCTGTTTTTT. Translating it yields CASAGGLAYTGELFF.

The chain recombines TRBV2 with TRBJ2-1; D may be TRBD2 (6 bases). Germline V gene data show CDR1 as SNHLY and CDR2 as FYNNEI. With 5 bases removed from V and 4 bases from J, the gap between germline ends came to 15 bases. This CDR3 comprises 15 residues. The CDR3 protein is CASSSSGNSYNEQFF. In nucleotides, the CDR3 is TGTGCCAGCAGTAGTAGCGGAAATTCTTACAATGAGCAGTTCTTC.

The chain has TRBV12-3 or TRBV12-4 and TRBJ2-7; D ambiguous. Trimming took 8 bases from V and 2 from J, leaving 10 bases between them. CDR3 length: 12 residues. The DNA for the CDR3 is TGTGCCAGCTCACGGTACCCCTACGAGCAGTACTTC. Protein sequence: CASSRYPYEQYF.

V gene TRBV7-9 combines with J gene TRBJ2-3, with a weak D call TRBD1 (7 bases). The CDR3 length is 14 residues. Trimming removed 2 bases from V and 5 bases from J, with 11 bases in between. Per germline, CDR1 SEHNR and CDR2 FQNEAQ (reference sequence). CDR3 sequence (DNA): TGTGCCAGCAGCTTAAATCAGGGGGGAGATACGCAGTATTTT. This codes for CASSLNQGGDTQYF.

The chain is built from TRBV27 and TRBJ2-5; D gene unclear. The CDR3 loop spans 11 amino acids. Trimming removed 7 bases at V and 7 bases at J, with 10 bases between. The germline gives CDR1 MNHEY, CDR2 SMNVEV (reference sequence). CDR3 in amino acids: CASTTVGTQYF. The CDR3 DNA follows: TGTGCCAGCACCACAGTGGGGACCCAGTACTTC.